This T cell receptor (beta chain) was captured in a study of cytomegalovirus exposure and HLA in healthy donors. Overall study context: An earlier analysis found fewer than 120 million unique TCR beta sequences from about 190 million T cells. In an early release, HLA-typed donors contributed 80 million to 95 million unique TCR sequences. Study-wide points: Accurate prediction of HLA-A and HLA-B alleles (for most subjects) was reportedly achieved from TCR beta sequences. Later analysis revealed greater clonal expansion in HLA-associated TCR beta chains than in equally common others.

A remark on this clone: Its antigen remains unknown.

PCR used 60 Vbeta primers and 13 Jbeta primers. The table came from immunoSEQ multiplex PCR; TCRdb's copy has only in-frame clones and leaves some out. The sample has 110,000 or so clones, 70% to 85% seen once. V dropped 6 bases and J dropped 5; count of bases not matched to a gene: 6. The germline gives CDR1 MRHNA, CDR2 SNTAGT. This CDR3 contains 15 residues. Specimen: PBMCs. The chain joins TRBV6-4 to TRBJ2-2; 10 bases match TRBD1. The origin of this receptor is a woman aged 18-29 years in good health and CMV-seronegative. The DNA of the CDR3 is TGTGCCAGCAGAGGCGGGACAGGGGATACCGGGGAGCTGTTTTTT. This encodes CASRGGTGDTGELFF.